This is a list of T cell receptor beta chains from one sample in a study of T cell responses to AZD1222 COVID-19 vaccine. Sequenced by immunoSEQ multiplex PCR; TCRdb stores in-frame clones only, minus some. The data hold about 120,000 clones, with approximately 84% observed a single time. This specimen was peripheral blood, taken on day 0 of AZD1222 vaccination. These receptors all come from an adult in good health. Both conserved end residues are part of each CDR3. A D gene is named only where the DNA matches it firmly. Part of the rows lack a size; the others show once, few, many or a class for expanded clones.

size,J,D,V,CDR3,DNA
.,TRBJ2-7,TRBD1,TRBV5-1,CASGSGGLGEQYF,TGCGCCAGCGGTTCAGGGGGTTTGGGCGAGCAGTACTTC
.,TRBJ2-3,.,TRBV7-7,CASSLDPTDTQYF,TGTGCCAGCAGCTTAGACCCCACAGATACGCAGTATTTT
once,TRBJ2-7,TRBD2,TRBV27,CASSSGTRNYEQYF,TGTGCCAGCAGTTCCGGGACTAGAAACTACGAGCAGTACTTC
.,TRBJ2-7,.,TRBV7-2,CASSLAGRAYEQYF,TGTGCCAGCAGCTTAGCGGGAAGGGCCTACGAGCAGTACTTC
.,TRBJ1-6,TRBD1,TRBV6-5,CASTWTGTSPLHF,TGTGCCAGTACCTGGACAGGGACTTCACCCCTCCACTTT
.,TRBJ1-2,TRBD1,TRBV29-1,CSAGTEDKYTF,TGCAGCGCAGGGACAGAGGATAAATACACCTTC
.,TRBJ2-7,TRBD1,TRBV6-5,CASGPGQTYEQYF,TGTGCCAGCGGCCCGGGACAGACCTACGAGCAGTACTTC
.,TRBJ1-1,.,TRBV7-9,CASSFTGGGEAFF,TGTGCCAGCAGCTTCACGGGAGGCGGTGAAGCTTTCTTT
once,TRBJ1-2,TRBD1,TRBV28,CASSRTGGWEKGYTF,TGTGCCAGCAGCCGCACAGGGGGCTGGGAAAAAGGCTACACCTTC
.,TRBJ1-1,TRBD1,TRBV30,CAWDRAGTEAFF,TGTGCCTGGGACAGGGCAGGCACTGAAGCTTTCTTT
once,TRBJ1-2,.,TRBV6-5,CASTQNGACYTF,TGTGCCAGCACGCAAAACGGGGCTTGCTACACCTTC
.,TRBJ2-6,.,TRBV29-1,CSVLGDGANVLTF,TGCAGCGTTCTGGGGGACGGGGCCAACGTCCTGACTTTC
.,TRBJ1-5,TRBD1,TRBV9,CASSHLRQGDQPQHF,TGTGCCAGCAGCCACTTGAGACAGGGGGATCAGCCCCAGCATTTT
once,TRBJ1-1,TRBD1,TRBV28,CASSLWGQGTEAFF,TGTGCCAGCAGTTTATGGGGACAGGGCACTGAAGCTTTCTTT
.,TRBJ2-5,TRBD2,TRBV5-1,CASSTIAGGETQYF,TGCGCCAGCAGCACCATAGCGGGGGGGGAGACCCAGTACTTC
.,TRBJ2-1,.,TRBV7-9,CASSLLPNNEQFF,TGTGCCAGCAGTCTCCTCCCGAACAATGAGCAGTTCTTC
.,TRBJ2-7,TRBD1,TRBV19,CASSIRDRDSYEQYF,TGTGCCAGTAGTATCCGGGACAGGGACTCCTACGAGCAGTACTTC
.,TRBJ1-3,.,TRBV7-2,CASSPSLEGRGNTIYF,TGTGCCAGCAGCCCCTCCCTGGAAGGGAGGGGAAACACCATATATTTT
.,TRBJ1-4,TRBD1,TRBV19,CASSKDRGHPVANEKLFF,TGTGCCAGTAGCAAAGACAGGGGGCACCCCGTCGCTAATGAAAAACTGTTTTTT
.,TRBJ1-5,TRBD1,TRBV5-6,CASSLQGDNQPQHF,TGTGCCAGCAGCTTGCAGGGGGACAATCAGCCCCAGCATTTT
.,TRBJ1-5,.,TRBV4-1,CASSQEFASNQPQHF,TGCGCCAGCAGCCAAGAGTTCGCGAGCAATCAGCCCCAGCATTTT
.,TRBJ1-2,.,TRBV3-1/TRBV3-2,CASSQDLGRANYGYTF,TGTGCCAGCAGCCAAGATCTGGGCAGAGCTAACTATGGCTACACCTTC
.,TRBJ1-2,.,TRBV6-5,CASSYSGVGVGYTF,TGTGCCAGCAGTTACTCGGGGGTAGGGGTAGGCTACACCTTC
.,TRBJ1-1,.,TRBV7-9,CASSLVFRDTEAFF,TGTGCCAGCAGCTTAGTGTTCCGGGACACTGAAGCTTTCTTT
.,TRBJ2-7,.,TRBV6-5,CASRKTGSYEQYF,TGTGCCAGCAGAAAGACGGGCTCCTACGAGCAGTACTTC
.,TRBJ2-2,TRBD2,TRBV28,CASIAGGSNTGELFF,TGTGCCAGCATTGCGGGGGGCTCAAACACCGGGGAGCTGTTTTTT
once,TRBJ2-7,TRBD1,TRBV5-5,CASSPYGAGQGYEQYF,TGTGCCAGCAGCCCCTACGGCGCGGGACAGGGGTACGAGCAGTACTTC